This T cell receptor (beta chain) was recovered during a study of blood T cell repertoires in COVID-19. Trimming removed 1 base at V and 6 bases at J, with 20 bases between. Germline CDR1 SGHTA, CDR2 FQGNSA. This CDR3 region has 17 residues. Clones were read by immunoSEQ multiplex PCR, and TCRdb kept only the in-frame ones, dropping some. This table holds around 250,000 clones, roughly 86% found once. V gene TRBV7-2 combines with J gene TRBJ2-3; D is uncertain. Sample: peripheral blood. The source is a woman aged 55-75 years who had recovered from COVID-19. The CDR3 coding sequence is TGTGCCAGCAGCTTAGTGTTGAGCTCCGCACACAGTGATACGCAGTATTTT. Protein sequence: CASSLVLSSAHSDTQYF.